Reported below is one T cell receptor (beta chain). The antigen is not known. Treatment noted: around 19 received Ad26.COV2.S at low or high dose, single or two shots; 5 received placebo; per-sample allocation not given. Each sample was drawn 63 days after the first injection (of vaccine or placebo). Some clones are missing from TCRdb's copy, which holds only in-frame ones; the method was immunoSEQ multiplex PCR. The data hold a few hundred thousand clones, with approximately 89% observed a single time. The data were obtained in a study of Ad26.COV2.S vaccination and SARS-CoV-2 variants. The CDR3 spans 14 residues. Germline lookup yields CDR1 SQVTM and CDR2 ANQGSEA. V was pared by 4 bases and J by 4 bases, with 5 bases of the junction left unmatched. Study outcomes and limitations: Recipients of either vaccine or placebo displayed similar breadth of non-spike TCRs. Vaccine recipients had higher spike-specific TCR breadth than placebo recipients. After vaccination, substantial breadth of spike-specific CD8+ and CD4+ responses was reported.

The V gene is TRBV29-1, the J gene TRBJ2-7, with 12 positions matching TRBD1. Specimen: peripheral blood, collected in a trial of Ad26.COV2.S vaccine versus placebo. This clonotype was sampled from a person between 18 and 65 years old who received the Ad26.COV2.S COVID-19 vaccine or a placebo. The CDR3 nucleotides read TGCAGCGTTGGCGGGACAGGGGGCAGGTACGAGCAGTACTTC. The encoded protein is CSVGGTGGRYEQYF.